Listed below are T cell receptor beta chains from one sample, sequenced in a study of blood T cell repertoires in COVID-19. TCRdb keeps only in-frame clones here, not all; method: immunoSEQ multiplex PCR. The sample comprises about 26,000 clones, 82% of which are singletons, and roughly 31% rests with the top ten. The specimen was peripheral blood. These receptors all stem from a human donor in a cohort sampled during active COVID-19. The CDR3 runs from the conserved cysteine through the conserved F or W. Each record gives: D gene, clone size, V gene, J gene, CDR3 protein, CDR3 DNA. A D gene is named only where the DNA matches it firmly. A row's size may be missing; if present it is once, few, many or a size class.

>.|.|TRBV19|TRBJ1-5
CASSMGQADYQPQHF
TGTGCCAGTAGTATGGGGCAGGCCGATTACCAGCCCCAGCATTTT
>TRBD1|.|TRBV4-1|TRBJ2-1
CASSRTGELGEQFF
TGCGCCAGCTCTCGGACAGGGGAATTGGGTGAGCAGTTCTTC
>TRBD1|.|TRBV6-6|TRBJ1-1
CASSYAAGGLEAFF
TGTGCCAGCAGTTACGCCGCAGGGGGCCTTGAAGCTTTCTTT
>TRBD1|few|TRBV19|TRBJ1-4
CASSATSTGEKLFF
TGTGCCAGTAGTGCCACCTCGACAGGGGAAAAACTGTTTTTT
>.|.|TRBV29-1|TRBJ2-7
CSAAGSSYEQYF
TGCAGCGCTGCCGGGAGCTCCTACGAGCAGTACTTC
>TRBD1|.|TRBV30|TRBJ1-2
CAWKGQGSSGYTF
TGTGCCTGGAAGGGACAGGGTTCGAGTGGCTACACCTTC
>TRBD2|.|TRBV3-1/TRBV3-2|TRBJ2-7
CASSQVEQREGPYEQYF
TGTGCCAGCAGCCAAGTGGAACAGCGGGAGGGCCCCTACGAGCAGTACTTC
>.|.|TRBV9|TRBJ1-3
CASSGGTPSYSGNTIYF
TGTGCCAGCAGCGGTGGGACTCCAAGTTACTCCGGAAACACCATATATTTT
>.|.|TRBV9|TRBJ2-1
CASSPFSSYNEQFF
TGTGCCAGCAGCCCGTTTAGCTCCTACAATGAGCAGTTCTTC
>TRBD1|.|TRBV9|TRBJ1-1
CASSVAPGQESEAFF
TGTGCCAGCAGCGTAGCCCCGGGACAGGAGTCTGAAGCTTTCTTT
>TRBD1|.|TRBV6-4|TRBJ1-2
CASSEPGQGAYGYTF
TGTGCCAGCAGTGAACCGGGACAGGGGGCTTACGGCTACACCTTC
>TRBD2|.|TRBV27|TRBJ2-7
CASSLETSATYEQYF
TGTGCCAGCAGTTTGGAGACTAGCGCCACCTACGAGCAGTACTTC
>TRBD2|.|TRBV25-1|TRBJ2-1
CASSERLAGLNEQFF
TGTGCCAGCAGTGAGAGACTAGCGGGGTTGAATGAGCAGTTCTTC
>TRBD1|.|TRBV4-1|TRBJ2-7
CASSHPGQVYYEQYF
TGCGCCAGCAGCCATCCGGGACAGGTATACTACGAGCAGTACTTC
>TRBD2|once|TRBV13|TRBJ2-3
CASSPMTSGSVDTQYF
TGTGCCAGCAGCCCCATGACTAGCGGGAGCGTCGATACGCAGTATTTT
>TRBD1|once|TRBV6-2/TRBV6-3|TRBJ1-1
CASSFRSGGTEAFF
TGTGCCAGCAGTTTTAGGTCAGGGGGCACTGAAGCTTTCTTT
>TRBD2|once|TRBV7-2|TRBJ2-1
CASSFSPGLSYNEQFF
TGTGCCAGCAGTTTCAGCCCGGGACTAAGCTACAATGAGCAGTTCTTC
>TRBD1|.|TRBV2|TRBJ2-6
CAGRADRGRGSGANVLTF
TGTGCCGGCCGCGCGGACAGGGGGCGCGGCTCTGGGGCCAACGTCCTGACTTTC
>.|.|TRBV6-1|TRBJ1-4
CASSGLVPQANEKLFF
TGTGCCAGCAGTGGCTTGGTCCCCCAGGCTAATGAAAAACTGTTTTTT
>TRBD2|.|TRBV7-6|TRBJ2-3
CASSESGSGADTQYF
TGTGCCAGCAGCGAGAGCGGGAGTGGGGCAGATACGCAGTATTTT
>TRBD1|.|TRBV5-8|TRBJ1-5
CASSLGDRVSNQPQHF
TGTGCCAGCAGCTTGGGGGACAGGGTTAGCAATCAGCCCCAGCATTTT
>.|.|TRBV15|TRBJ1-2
CATSREAGDNYGYTF
TGTGCCACCAGCAGAGAGGCAGGGGATAACTATGGCTACACCTTC
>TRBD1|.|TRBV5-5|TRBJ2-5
CASSLQGQQETQYF
TGTGCCAGCAGCTTACAGGGACAGCAAGAGACCCAGTACTTC
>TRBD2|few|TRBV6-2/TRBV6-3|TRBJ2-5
CASSYPGLAGEETQYF
TGTGCCAGCAGTTATCCAGGACTAGCGGGGGAAGAGACCCAGTACTTC
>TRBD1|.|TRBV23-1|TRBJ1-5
CASSQDRWGNQPQHF
TGCGCCAGCAGTCAGGACAGGTGGGGCAATCAGCCCCAGCATTTT
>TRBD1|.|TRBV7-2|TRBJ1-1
CASSFKVGQGGTEAFF
TGTGCCAGCAGCTTTAAAGTAGGACAGGGGGGGACTGAAGCTTTCTTT